This TCR beta chain was obtained from a study of cytomegalovirus exposure and HLA in healthy donors (dated by TCRdb to 2015 to 2018). About the full investigation: An earlier analysis of 587 of the donors reported 276 Gb of sequence data and around 110 million unique TCR beta sequences obtained from about 179 million T cells. Approximately 300 gigabases of sequencing data and tens of millions of unique TCR sequences made up an early release that covered about 640 HLA-typed donors. Of the 300 to 500 genotyped donors, 81% were placed in the genetic ancestry cluster associated with self-reported Caucasian donors. The study aimed to test whether cataloging public T cell receptors could reveal signatures of past pathogen exposure. The study used immunosequencing to profile the T cell repertoires of 600 to 850 subjects and linked those repertoires to cytomegalovirus serostatus. In addition to the first cohort of 650 to 800 subjects, a separate validation cohort of 120 different subjects was used. High-throughput TCR immunosequencing, statistical association of individual TCRs with disease status, and machine learning were combined to predict cytomegalovirus infection status. To study patterns of TCR occurrence, a later analysis re-analyzed previously published TCR beta repertoires from 500 to 850 donors and added high-resolution HLA genotyping. In the later analysis, no new phenotypic data were used to find candidate immune exposures; instead, reliance was placed on TCR beta sequences and their occurrence across donors. An earlier analysis of approximately 640 of the donors applied high-throughput TCR beta sequencing to assess whether each TCR beta V gene segment acted as functional or pseudogenic. Donor age, sex, ethnicity and CMV serostatus were compiled alongside the repertoire data. A later genetic analysis took genome-wide SNP genotypes for about three fifths of the roughly 670 donors and used that subset as a discovery cohort. All discovery cohort repertoires had been generated using a single sequencing platform. Class I and class II HLA loci were covered by the typing at four-digit resolution. The number of donors typed differed by locus, with 629-630 for A, B, C, DRB1 and DQB1, 522 for DQA1, 600 to 610 for DPA1, and about 450 for DPB1. Roughly five DR-DQ haplotypes were handled as single units for association and clustering, since linkage in the cohort was strong. Among a few hundred genotyped donors of the cohort, an average of roughly 240,000 unique TCR beta nucleotide sequences were sequenced per donor, roughly 20% of them non-productive. General study outcomes and caveats: The study listed 164 TCR beta chains as associated with cytomegalovirus. Correlated functional status among segregating V segments might reflect linkage disequilibrium, but an unknown experimental factor could not be ruled out. The classifier was reported to diagnose cytomegalovirus status with high specificity and sensitivity in both the original and validation cohorts. Sequencing depth was assumed to be roughly uniform across donors in the presence/absence analyses, though that assumption may not hold. Most CMV-associated TCR beta chains appeared to be HLA-restricted in a later analysis, and the HLA associations seemed to be driven largely by CMV exposure. Approximately 16 rarely observed V segments, including chromosome 9 orphons, were excluded from the earlier analysis of some 590 of the donors because counts were too low. In a later analysis, the rate of TCR association differed among HLA loci, with DRB1 alleles having the most associated TCRs and HLA-C alleles having the fewest. Specific HLA alleles were associated with about 17,000 TCR beta sequences at a false discovery rate of 0.05 in a later analysis. Compared with the roughly 700-donor mean, donors in an Asian-associated ancestry cluster had fewer N-insertions in productive TCRs, according to a later genetic analysis. Only TCR beta chains were sequenced in this cohort, and the absence of alpha or paired-chain data limited detectable features. Because HLA typing was missing for some donors at each locus, association tests included only the typed subset. An earlier analysis of approximately 540 of the donors showed that most TCR beta V segments appeared in productive rearrangements either about 87% or about 30% of the time, which broadly matched IMGT annotations. In a later analysis, several top co-occurrence clusters were reported to appear linked to parvovirus B19, influenza, CMV and Epstein-Barr virus. The sequencing pipeline was judged likely to have produced a cluster of highly shared sequence variants as a technical artifact. It was suggested by the authors that the approach could potentially be generalized to other disease states and immunological phenotypes. CMV serostatus was the only immune exposure information available for the cohort. Some IMGT-functional V segments, including TRBV6-2 and TRBV6-3, could not be told apart with the 87-base-pair reads, so those segments were excluded. While some public TCRs were present in many individuals, most TCR sequences turned up only very rarely across donors. In a later analysis, HLA-associated TCR beta chains were found to be more clonally expanded and to have lower generation probabilities than equally common non-associated chains. A few of the identified cytomegalovirus-associated TCR beta chains were confirmed in vitro to be specific for cytomegalovirus antigens. When HLA alleles, especially DR and DQ, strongly co-occurred, TCR associations were difficult to assign to individual alleles. A further reported finding was that TCR beta sequences accurately predicted the HLA-A and HLA-B alleles for most subjects in the first cohort. V-gene and J-gene trimming of TCR beta chains was associated with a missense DCLRE1C variant in a later genetic analysis, and the association was replicated in an independent cohort.

In the germline V gene, CDR1 corresponds to LGHNA and CDR2 to YNFKEQ. The trim is 0 bases for V and 4 bases for J, with a gap of 9 bases between the germline ends. The CDR3 has 15 amino acids, counting the end cysteine and phenylalanine. Only the CDR3 DNA stays, 45 bases, in frame from base 1. As regards this clone: What this receptor recognizes is not known. No clone much larger than this one lies a single base away; base qualities are absent.

Library creation used the immunoSEQ multiplex PCR assay. A mixture of 60 forward primers for TCR Vbeta segments and 13 reverse primers for TCR Jbeta segments was used in the multiplex PCR. A multiplex PCR assay on genomic DNA amplified the CDR3 region of rearranged TCR beta genes. Amplified TCR beta libraries were sequenced as 87-base-pair reads on the Illumina HiSeq System. Under the source paper's analysis protocol: A later analysis tallied 75 million to 95 million unique TCR beta chains across the 640 or so repertoires, and around 12 million of those chains were shared by two or more donors. Raw reads were error-corrected and collapsed into unique sequences with a nearest-neighbor algorithm that merged closely related sequences to remove PCR and sequencing errors. V, D and J gene segments were assigned by aligning CDR3 sequences to IMGT reference sequences. For a sequence to be retained, at least a six-nucleotide match to both a V gene segment and a J gene segment was required. A rearrangement counted as productive if the CDR3 had no stop codons and remained in frame with V and J, and every other rearrangement counted as non-productive. Following IMGT convention, CDR3 was defined as the stretch from the second conserved V-encoded cysteine to the conserved J-encoded phenylalanine. Sequences without an unambiguous match to a single V gene segment were excluded from the earlier analysis of about 630 of the donors. In an earlier analysis of several hundred of the donors, a V segment was called functional when productive rearrangements were above 56.7%, and segregating when the standard deviation between donors exceeded 5%. A statistical classification framework was built to diagnose cytomegalovirus status from the catalog of TCR beta chain sequences. In a later analysis, TCR nucleotide sequences were compared against IMGT/GENE-DB human TR gene sequences so that V and J genes could be assigned. The TCRdist pipeline was used in a later analysis to assign CDR3 sequences and most-parsimonious VDJ recombination scenarios. In a later analysis, each TCR beta chain was defined by its CDR3 amino acid sequence together with its V-gene family, and reads without a unique V-gene family were excluded. As a way to deal with suspected cross-contamination and a sequencing artifact, a later analysis dropped under 600 nucleotide sequences that were highly shared and had low generation probability. For each public chain, a later analysis derived a clonal expansion index from normalized ranks of inferred template counts within each repertoire. Generation probabilities in a later analysis came from a VDJ recombination model fitted to out-of-frame rearrangements, and those results were checked against IGoR. In a later analysis, TCR-TCR, TCR-HLA and TCR-CMV co-occurrence was scored with hypergeometric tests, and a repertoire-size bias correction was applied to TCR pairs. A later analysis estimated false discovery rates by permuting HLA or CMV assignments 20 times. In a later analysis, co-occurring TCRs were grouped using DBSCAN, with TCRdist sequence similarity added in when clustering inside HLA-allele-positive subsets. Co-occurrence clustering excluded repertoires with fewer than 30,000 or more than 120,000 public chains, plus five with anomalous nucleotide sharing. The source is immuneACCESS, and TCRdb retained only in-frame sequences with V and J called. Part of the clones is not carried over; for the studies checked, unresolved V genes explain less than half of this, and the remainder is unexplained. V, J and clone size are taken as reported in that table, and D and trimming were inferred from the DNA itself. In this sample the table shows over 75,000 clones, roughly 86% of which occur a single time. The ten largest clones take up over 8.5% of the sample.

The cohort comprised 666 healthy bone marrow donors. At the time of sampling, every cohort member was nominally healthy, though immune exposures that went unrecorded were likely present. The donor was CMV seropositive and belonged to the group of 250 to 300 seropositive cohort members. A peripheral blood sample was provided by each donor, and peripheral blood mononuclear cells were used for TCR beta sequencing. Genomic DNA extraction from the blood cell samples was performed with the Qiagen DNeasy Blood Extraction Kit. The clonotype originates from a man aged 25-45 years in good health and CMV-seropositive. The source material was PBMCs. The rearrangement combines TRBV4-2 with TRBJ1-4; D gene: possibly TRBD1, on 6 matching bases. The nucleotide sequence reads TGTGCCAGCAGCCAAGACAGGGGATTTAATGAAAAACTGTTTTTT. The translation is CASSQDRGFNEKLFF.